This T cell receptor beta chain came from a study of blood T cell repertoires in COVID-19. Across the study: The United States, Italy and Spain were the sources of the acute and convalescent COVID-19 samples. The analysed material was cDNA or gDNA that came from T cells, B-cell-depleted T cells, or PBMCs.

The CDR3 runs 15 residues. CDR1 and CDR2 from the germline V gene are MDHEN and SYDVKM. The junction had 10 bases not matched to a gene; V was cut back by 6 bases and J by 4 bases. Under the authors' procedure: By means of reference gene primer amplification, nucleated cell counts were estimated. Measured with immunoSEQ multiplex PCR; TCRdb has only the in-frame clones, and not every one. The V and J calls and clone size come from that table; D and trimming were worked out from the DNA. The repertoire holds some 180,000 clones, with approximately 92% as singletons. V and J are TRBV28 and TRBJ1-2, with 8 positions matching TRBD1. This clonotype originated in a man in his forties or fifties with acute or convalescent COVID-19. Sequencing input: peripheral blood. The CDR3 spells CASRQGGRLGYGYTF. The CDR3 DNA reads TGTGCCAGCAGACAGGGGGGTCGGTTAGGCTATGGCTACACCTTC.